This is a list of T cell receptor beta chains from one sample in a study of CD8+ T cells in alopecia areata. Sequenced by immunoSEQ multiplex PCR; TCRdb stores in-frame clones only, minus some. The sample consists of around 140,000 clones, roughly 53% of them appearing once. Sequences were derived from CD4+ T cells sorted from blood, sampled at week 0. All receptors derive from a human donor with alopecia areata. Each CDR3 is given with its conserved first and last residue. The order of the fields is D gene, V gene, J gene, clone size, CDR3 DNA, CDR3 protein. The D gene is left open where the match is weak. Size values are once, few and many counts, or a class for expanded clones, and some rows have none.

>-|TRBV9|TRBJ1-2|-
TGTGCCAGCAGCTACATGGAGGAAGTATATGGCTACACCTTC
CASSYMEEVYGYTF
>-|TRBV5-1|TRBJ1-4|-
TGCGCCAGCAGCTTGGGACAGAAGAATGAAAAACTGTTTTTT
CASSLGQKNEKLFF
>-|TRBV7-2|TRBJ2-3|-
TGTGCCAGCAGCTTAGTCCTGTCGGGCACAGATACGCAGTATTTT
CASSLVLSGTDTQYF
>TRBD1|TRBV27|TRBJ2-1|-
TGTGCCAGCAGTTTGGTCGGACAGGACTGGAATGAGCAGTTCTTC
CASSLVGQDWNEQFF
>TRBD1|TRBV29-1|TRBJ2-3|-
TGCAGCGTTAGACAGGGTTCAGATACGCAGTATTTT
CSVRQGSDTQYF
>-|TRBV27|TRBJ2-4|-
TGTGCCAGCAGTTTATCCGGGACTCCCTGGGTAGCCAAAAACATTCAGTACTTC
CASSLSGTPWVAKNIQYF
>-|TRBV7-2|TRBJ1-6|-
TGTGCCAGCAGCGCCTATAATTCACCCCTCCACTTT
CASSAYNSPLHF
>TRBD1|TRBV6-5|TRBJ2-5|-
TGTGCAACCACACGGGCAGGGGGCTTAGAGACCCAGTACTTC
CATTRAGGLETQYF
>-|TRBV7-2|TRBJ2-5|-
TGTGCCAGCAGCTTTGGATCGGGACTTTTCGAGACCCAGTACTTC
CASSFGSGLFETQYF
>-|TRBV6-1|TRBJ1-2|few
TGTGCCAGCAGGCGACAAGGCGGCTACACCTTC
CASRRQGGYTF